The clone carrying this T cell receptor beta chain was counted a few times. Expressed TCRB transcripts were sequenced, since all the RNA that had been isolated was reverse transcribed. Libraries were prepared by immunoSEQ multiplex PCR; TCRdb keeps only in-frame clonotypes and omits some of them. This sample has 140,000 or so clones, with around a tenth found just once. The data belong to a study of beta chain features in type 1 diabetes. Only one heparinised blood draw was taken per donor, and its volume averaged around 120 mL. The germline gives CDR1 MDHEN, CDR2 SYDVKM. This CDR3 region has 18 residues. The V segment lost 6 bases and the J segment 0 bases; nucleotides outside the gene matches: 10.

This chain uses TRBV28 with TRBJ2-6; 8 nucleotides align to TRBD1. Sequencing was carried out using central memory CD4+ T cells from blood. The receptor was derived from a man younger than 35 in good health. CDR3 bases: TGTGCCAGCAGCGAACGACAGGGGAGAAGCTCTGGGGCCAACGTCCTGACTTTC. Translated: CASSERQGRSSGANVLTF.